Sequencing of this T cell receptor (beta chain) was carried out in a study of a mutant IDH1 vaccine in newly diagnosed glioma. About the study: Treated patients were about 60% male, about 38% female, mean age approximately 41 years. Most patients had received both radiotherapy and temozolomide, the prior options being radiotherapy, temozolomide, or both.

Generated by immunoSEQ multiplex PCR, the TCRdb table keeps only in-frame clones and is missing some. Of tens of thousands of clones listed, 80% to 90% are singletons. Time point described: baseline, week 1 (first vaccination visit). Treatment of the sample: pre-vaccination baseline after standard-of-care therapy. The germline V gene has CDR1 SQVTM and CDR2 ANQGSEA. The length of the CDR3 is 9 residues. General observations from the study: Evidence of vaccine-induced immune responses was documented in around 93% of patients.

This clone appeared a single time. Its target is not known. The junction shows a germline mismatch at one end, possibly a read error. The chain recombines TRBV29-1 with TRBJ1-1; 8 nucleotides match TRBD1. The source was PBMCs, collected from a glioma patient treated with radiotherapy, temozolomide or both. This clonotype was sampled from a man aged 40-49 years with glioma. CDR3 sequence reads: CSADTGTGF. DNA of the CDR3: TGCAGCGCCGATACCGGGACAGGATTT.